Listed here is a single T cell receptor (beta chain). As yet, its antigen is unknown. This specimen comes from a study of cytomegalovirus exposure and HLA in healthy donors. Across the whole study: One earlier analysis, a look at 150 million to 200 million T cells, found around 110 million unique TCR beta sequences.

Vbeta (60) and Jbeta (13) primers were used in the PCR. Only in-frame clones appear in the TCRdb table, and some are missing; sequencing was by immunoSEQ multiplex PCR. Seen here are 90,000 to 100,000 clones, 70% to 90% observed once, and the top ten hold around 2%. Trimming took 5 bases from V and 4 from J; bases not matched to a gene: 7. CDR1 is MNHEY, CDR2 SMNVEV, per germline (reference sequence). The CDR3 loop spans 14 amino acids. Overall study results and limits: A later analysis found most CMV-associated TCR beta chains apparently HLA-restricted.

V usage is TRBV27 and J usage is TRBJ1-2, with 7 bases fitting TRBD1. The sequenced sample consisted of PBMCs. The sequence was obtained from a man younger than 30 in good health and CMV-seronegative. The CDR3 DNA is TGTGCCAGCAGTCACAGGGGACCTCTCTATGGCTACACCTTC. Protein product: CASSHRGPLYGYTF.